These 11 T cell receptor beta chains share one sample of origin, sequenced in a study of PD-1 blockade in classical Hodgkin lymphoma. Assay: immunoSEQ multiplex PCR; the TCRdb copy retains only in-frame clones and omits some. The sample includes 75,000 to 100,000 clones, roughly 79% seen only once; the top ten take roughly 16%. With no exception, relapse followed autologous stem cell transplantation in all patients, and brentuximab vedotin exposure varied. This material consisted of peripheral blood mononuclear cells (PBMCs), taken before the second cycle of nivolumab. Every receptor here comes from a human donor with classical Hodgkin lymphoma.

The rearrangement uses TRBV9 and TRBJ1-2; 7 bases align to TRBD1. This CDR3 is 14 amino acids long. Losses at the gene ends were 4 bases for V and 14 bases for J; bases not matched to a gene: 17. CDR1 and CDR2 (germline): SGDLS, YYNGEE. In DNA, the CDR3 is TGTGCCAGCAGCCCCCGTCCAGGGGGGCCGGTGGAGACCTTC. Translation gives CASSPRPGGPVETF.

With respect to this clone: Other DNA sequences in the same sample also yield this CDR3. This chain joins TRBV19 and TRBJ2-5; 8 bases line up with TRBD2. This CDR3 comprises 13 residues. J lost 5 bases, V lost 1 base, and 0 bases had no gene match. Per germline, CDR1 LNHDA and CDR2 SQIVND (reference sequence). The CDR3 loop is CASSIGLAETQYF. The CDR3, as DNA: TGTGCCAGTAGTATAGGACTAGCGGAGACCCAGTACTTC.

The V and J genes are TRBV28 and TRBJ2-3; no clear D gene. The CDR3 totals 12 residues. The ends were cut back, 5 bases at V and 2 bases at J, with 5 bases in the middle. The germline CDR1 and CDR2 sequences are MDHEN and SYDVKM. The CDR3 DNA reads as TGTGCCAGCAGTCGTACCACAGATACGCAGTATTTT. It yields the protein CASSRTTDTQYF.

The J gene is TRBJ1-3, the V gene TRBV6-6, with a possible D match to TRBD1 (5 bases). The germline CDR1 and CDR2 sequences are MNHNY and SVGAGI (reference sequence). The CDR3 consists of 11 residues. V lost 5 bases to trimming and J lost 8 bases, with 7 bases between them. CDR3 nucleotides: TGTGCCAGCAGTGCGGGGGACACCATATATTTT. Encoded protein: CASSAGDTIYF.

This rearrangement joins TRBV7-8 to TRBJ2-7, with 10 positions matching TRBD2. Germline values: CDR1 SGHVS, CDR2 FQNEAQ. This CDR3 is 14 amino acids long. The V and J ends lost 6 bases and 0 bases, in that order; junction bases with no gene match: 2. Here the CDR3 DNA reads TGTGCCAGCAGTAGCGGGAGGAGCTCCTACGAGCAGTACTTC. Residues: CASSSGRSSYEQYF.

This sequence joins TRBV10-3 and TRBJ1-2, with a possible D match to TRBD1 (5 bases). CDR3 length: 15 amino acids. Trimming pared 0 bases from V and 7 bases from J, leaving 15 bases between. Germline V CDR1 and CDR2: ENHRY, SYGVKD. CDR3 in amino acids: CAISESNTQGSGYTF. The CDR3 DNA follows: TGTGCCATCAGTGAGTCTAACACCCAGGGATCTGGCTACACCTTC.

This clone was seen only once. V is TRBV5-5 and J is TRBJ2-5; tentative D call: TRBD2 (6 bases). The CDR3 loop spans 14 amino acids. Germline loops: CDR1 SGHKS, CDR2 YYEKEE (reference sequence). V was shortened by 4 bases and J by 0 bases, with 10 bases between the two germline ends. The CDR3 here is CASSPRDYQETQYF. The CDR3, as DNA: TGTGCCAGCAGCCCACGGGACTACCAAGAGACCCAGTACTTC.

This clone was seen just once. The CDR3 spells CASSFRTRSGTDTGELFF. In DNA, the CDR3 is TGCGCCAGCAGCTTCAGGACTCGAAGCGGGACGGACACCGGGGAGCTGTTTTTT. V usage is TRBV5-1 and J usage is TRBJ2-2; 7 bases fit TRBD2. V lost 2 bases and J lost 3; bases outside the gene matches: 13. There are 18 residues in the CDR3. The germline gives CDR1 SGHRS, CDR2 YFSETQ.

This clone occurred once. The rearrangement links TRBV18 to TRBJ2-3; D call uncertain. CDR3 size: 14 residues. Germline V gives CDR1 KGHSH, CDR2 LQKENI. V lost 4 bases to trimming and J lost 0 bases, with 8 bases between them. Here the CDR3 reads CASSLDRSTDTQYF. The CDR3 DNA reads TGTGCCAGCTCACTGGACCGGAGCACAGATACGCAGTATTTT.

This clone was observed a few times. This chain joins TRBV7-2 and TRBJ2-2; TRBD2 aligns across 8 bases. Trimming removed 1 base from V and 0 bases from J; junction bases left unmatched: 4. Germline CDR1 SGHTA, CDR2 FQGNSA. There are 17 residues in the CDR3. The CDR3 DNA follows: TGTGCCAGCAGCTTAGGGGTACTAGCGGCGAACACCGGGGAGCTGTTTTTT. Its protein is CASSLGVLAANTGELFF.

The CDR3 spells CASSRSGAGANVLTF. CDR3 bases: TGTGCCAGCAGCCGTTCGGGGGCTGGGGCCAACGTCCTGACTTTC. The rearrangement links TRBV11-2 to TRBJ2-6; D perhaps matches TRBD2 (6 bases). V shed 5 bases and J shed 2 bases, with 10 bases lying between them. The CDR3 consists of 15 residues. Germline CDR1 is SGHAT and CDR2 is FQNNGV. Together with reference TRBV11-2 and TRBJ2-6, the CDR3 gives the full variable domain: EAGVAQSPRYKIIEKRQSVAFWCNPISGHATLYWYQQILGQGPKLLIQFQNNGVVDDSQLPKDRFSAERLKGVDSTLKIQPAKLEDSAVYLCASSRSGAGANVLTFGAGSRLTVL.